What follows is one TCR beta chain and its context. The V gene lost 1 base and the J gene lost 9 bases, with 16 bases spanning the gap. Per germline, CDR1 LGHNA and CDR2 YNFKEQ. The CDR3 totals 15 residues. This record comes from a study of T cell changes during pregnancy in multiple sclerosis. Sequenced by immunoSEQ multiplex PCR; TCRdb stores in-frame clones only, minus some. Here the sample spans more than 50,000 clones, roughly 87% being singletons. Sequenced here: peripheral blood, sampled in the first trimester of pregnancy. The source of this sequence is a female donor with multiple sclerosis, enrolled in a pregnancy study. The chain links TRBV4-2 to TRBJ1-5; no clear D. The CDR3: CASSQGGEVMWPQHF. In DNA form, the CDR3 reads TGTGCCAGCAGCCAAGGGGGAGAGGTGATGTGGCCCCAGCATTTT.